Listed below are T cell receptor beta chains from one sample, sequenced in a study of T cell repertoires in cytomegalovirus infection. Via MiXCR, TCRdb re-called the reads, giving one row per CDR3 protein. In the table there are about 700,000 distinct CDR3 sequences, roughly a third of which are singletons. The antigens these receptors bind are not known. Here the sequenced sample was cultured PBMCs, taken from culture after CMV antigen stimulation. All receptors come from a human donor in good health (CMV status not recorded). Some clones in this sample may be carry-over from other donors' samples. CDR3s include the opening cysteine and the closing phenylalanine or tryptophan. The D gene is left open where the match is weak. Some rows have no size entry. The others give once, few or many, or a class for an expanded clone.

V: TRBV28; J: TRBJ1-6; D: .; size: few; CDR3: CASSFTRADSPLHF; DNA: TGTGCCAGCAGTTTCACCAGGGCAGATTCACCCCTCCACTTT
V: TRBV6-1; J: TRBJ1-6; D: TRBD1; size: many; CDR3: CASIPTGTAYNSPLHF; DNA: TGTGCCAGCATACCAACCGGGACAGCGTATAATTCACCCCTCCACTTT
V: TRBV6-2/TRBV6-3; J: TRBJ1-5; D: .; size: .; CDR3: CASRPWDQPQHF; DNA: TGTGCCAGCAGGCCCTGGGATCAGCCCCAGCATTTT
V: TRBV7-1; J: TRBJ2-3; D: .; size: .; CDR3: CASSSGRIRQTDTQYF; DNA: TGTGCCAGCAGCTCGGGGCGAATTCGACAGACAGATACGCAGTATTTT
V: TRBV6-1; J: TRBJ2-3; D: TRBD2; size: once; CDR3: CASLTSGGGSGDTQYF; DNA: TGTGCCAGCCTGACTAGCGGGGGCGGTTCAGGAGATACGCAGTATTTT
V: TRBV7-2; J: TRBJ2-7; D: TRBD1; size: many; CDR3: CASSLPGGLEQYF; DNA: TGTGCCAGCAGCTTACCAGGGGGTCTCGAGCAGTACTTC
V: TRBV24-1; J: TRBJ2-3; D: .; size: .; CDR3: CATSDFWDTQYF; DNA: TGTGCCACCAGTGATTTTTGGGATACGCAGTATTTT
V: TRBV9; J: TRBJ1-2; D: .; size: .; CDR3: CASSTPGRTNYGYTF; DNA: TGTGCCAGCAGCACGCCAGGGCGCACTAACTATGGCTACACCTTC
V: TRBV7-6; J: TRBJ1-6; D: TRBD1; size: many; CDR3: CASSLEDRDSPLHF; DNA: TGTGCCAGCAGCTTAGAGGACAGGGATTCACCCCTCCACTTT
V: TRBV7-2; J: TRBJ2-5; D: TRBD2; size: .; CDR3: CASSPQLAGKLGETQYF; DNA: TGTGCCAGCAGCCCACAACTAGCGGGAAAACTGGGGGAGACCCAGTACTTC
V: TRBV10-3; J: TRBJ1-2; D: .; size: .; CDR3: CAISETGVYTF; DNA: TGTGCCATCAGTGAGACGGGGGTATACACCTTC
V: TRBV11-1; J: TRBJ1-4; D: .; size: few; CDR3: CASSATGFQMNEKLFF; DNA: TGTGCCAGCAGCGCGACAGGATTTCAGATGAATGAAAAACTGTTTTTT
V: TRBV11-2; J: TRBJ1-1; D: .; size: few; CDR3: CASSLAAPARPATEAFF; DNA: TGTGCCAGCAGCTTAGCGGCCCCGGCAAGACCGGCGACTGAAGCTTTCTTT
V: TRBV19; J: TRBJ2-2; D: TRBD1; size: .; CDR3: CASRLGQGDTGELFF; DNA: TGTGCCAGTAGATTAGGACAGGGGGACACCGGGGAGCTGTTTTTT
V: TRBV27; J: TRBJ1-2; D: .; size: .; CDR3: CASSPQVGYGYTF; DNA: TGTGCCAGCAGTCCTCAAGTGGGCTATGGCTACACCTTC
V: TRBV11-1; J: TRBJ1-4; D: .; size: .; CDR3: CASSSGHEEKLFF; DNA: TGTGCCAGCAGCTCCGGACATGAAGAAAAACTGTTTTTT
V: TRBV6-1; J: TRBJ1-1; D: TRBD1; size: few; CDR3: CASSHRGGNTEAFF; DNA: TGTGCCAGCAGTCACAGGGGAGGGAACACTGAAGCTTTCTTT
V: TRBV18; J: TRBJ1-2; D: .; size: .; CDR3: CASSPAGYGYTF; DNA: TGTGCCAGCTCACCCGCCGGCTATGGCTACACCTTC
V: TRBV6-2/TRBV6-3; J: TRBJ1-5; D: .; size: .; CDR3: CASRQGGVLQHF; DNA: TGTGCCAGCAGGCAGGGAGGTGTTCTCCAGCATTTT
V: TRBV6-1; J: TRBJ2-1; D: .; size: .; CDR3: CASSVIKGVEQFF; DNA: TGTGCCAGCAGTGTAATTAAGGGAGTTGAGCAGTTCTTC
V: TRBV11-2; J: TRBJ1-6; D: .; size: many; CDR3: CASSSQGNSPLHF; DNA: TGTGCCAGCAGCTCTCAGGGGAATTCACCCCTCCACTTT